These 27 T cell receptor beta chains came from one sample sequenced in a study of blood T cell repertoires in COVID-19. Clones were sequenced by immunoSEQ multiplex PCR, and TCRdb holds only the in-frame ones, with some missing. The repertoire holds fewer than 300,000 clones, with over 75% as singletons. Sequenced sample: PBMCs or T cells enriched from blood (not recorded which). The source is a man between 18 and 35 years old who had recovered from COVID-19.

The V and J genes are TRBV5-1 and TRBJ1-2; no definite D call. V shed 4 bases and J shed 0 bases, with 4 bases lying between them. This CDR3 comprises 12 residues. In germline, CDR1 is SGHRS, CDR2 YFSETQ. CDR3 region: CASSPSNYGYTF. The CDR3 DNA follows: TGCGCCAGCAGCCCGTCTAACTATGGCTACACCTTC.

The chain carries TRBV5-1 and TRBJ2-2; tentatively, D is TRBD1 (6 bases). The CDR3 sequence is 18 residues long. V lost 4 bases and J 2 bases, leaving 21 bases between the germline ends. Per the germline V gene, CDR1 is SGHRS and CDR2 is YFSETQ. Here the CDR3 reads CASSQHTAGELNTGELFF. In DNA, the CDR3 is TGCGCCAGCAGCCAGCACACGGCAGGGGAATTAAACACCGGGGAGCTGTTTTTT.

The V and J genes are TRBV6-2 or TRBV6-3 and TRBJ2-1, with TRBD2 identical over 12 bases. CDR3 size: 20 residues. Germline V gives CDR1 MNHEY, CDR2 SVGEGT. J gave up 0 bases and V 6 bases, and 15 bases lay outside the gene matches. CDR3 loop: CASSHQRLAGATSSYNEQFF. CDR3 in DNA: TGTGCCAGCAGCCACCAACGACTAGCGGGGGCCACTTCCTCCTACAATGAGCAGTTCTTC.

The chain carries TRBV7-6 and TRBJ1-6; D is unresolved. V was pared by 5 bases and J by 7 bases, with 9 bases between. Per the germline V gene, CDR1 is SGHVS and CDR2 is FNYEAQ. This CDR3 is 13 amino acids long. CDR3 DNA sequence: TGTGCCAGCAGCGCCAGGTTAAATTCACCCCTCCACTTT. This sequence encodes CASSARLNSPLHF.

V usage is TRBV3-1 (or the pseudogene TRBV3-2) and J usage is TRBJ1-1, with D possibly TRBD1 on 5 matching bases. Germline CDR1 is LGHDT and CDR2 is YNNKEL (reference sequence). V lost 11 bases to trimming and J lost 3 bases, with 16 bases between them. The CDR3 extends over 13 amino acids. The CDR3 reads CAATSDTHTEAFF. The CDR3 DNA is TGTGCCGCCACATCGGACACTCACACTGAAGCTTTCTTT.

J is TRBJ1-1 and V is TRBV6-4; D uncertain. The CDR3 totals 12 residues. Germline lookup yields CDR1 MRHNA and CDR2 SNTAGT. Trimming took 2 bases from V and 12 from J, leaving 13 bases between them. The CDR3 here is CASSDTDEGPFF. CDR3 DNA sequence: TGTGCCAGCAGTGACACGGACGAGGGTCCTTTCTTT.

CDR3 nucleotide sequence: TGTGCCTGGAGCGTGACAGGGGCCAACTCTGGGGCCAACGTCCTGACTTTC. It encodes CAWSVTGANSGANVLTF. The V call is TRBV30, the J call TRBJ2-6, with 8 positions matching TRBD1. The ends lost 3 bases at V and 0 bases at J; junction bases unmatched: 7. CDR1 is GTSNPN, CDR2 SVGIG, per germline (reference sequence). The CDR3 has 17 residues.

This chain connects TRBV21-1 to TRBJ1-4. TRBV21-1 counts as a pseudogene. The CDR3 consists of 16 residues. The CDR3 DNA reads TGTGCCAGCAGCAAAGCTAAGAGGCAGGGAGGGGAAAAACTGTTTTTT. This codes for CASSKAKRQGGEKLFF.

This chain connects TRBV18 to TRBJ2-7; 10 positions agree with TRBD2. CDR3 length equals 16 residues. Trimming took 3 bases from V and 0 from J; bases not matched to a gene: 5. CDR1 is KGHSH and CDR2 is LQKENI in the germline V gene. The CDR3, as DNA: TGTGCCAGCTCACCGGGACTAGCGCTGAGCTCCTACGAGCAGTACTTC. Its translation is CASSPGLALSSYEQYF.

The chain uses TRBV3-1 (or the pseudogene TRBV3-2) and TRBJ2-2; D unclear. This CDR3 comprises 14 residues. Trimming took 0 bases from V and 7 from J, leaving 9 bases between them. Germline V lookup: CDR1 LGHDT, CDR2 YNNKEL (reference sequence). CDR3: CASSQDTSIGELFF. The CDR3 bases are TGTGCCAGCAGCCAAGATACCAGTATCGGGGAGCTGTTTTTT.

This rearrangement joins TRBV27 to TRBJ2-6, with D maybe TRBD2 (5 bases). V lost 5 bases, J lost 2 bases, and 7 bases lay in between. The germline V gene encodes CDR1 MNHEY and CDR2 SMNVEV (reference sequence). The length of the CDR3 is 14 residues. CDR3 DNA: TGTGCCAGCAGTCGAGGGACTGGGGCCAACGTCCTGACTTTC. It yields the protein CASSRGTGANVLTF.

V and J are TRBV30 and TRBJ1-1, with TRBD1 matching over 7 bases. Unmatched junction bases numbered 6, after V lost 3 bases and J lost 5 bases. The CDR3 totals 13 residues. Germline V gene sequence: CDR1 GTSNPN, CDR2 SVGIG (reference sequence). The CDR3, as DNA: TGTGCCTGGAGCACGACAGGGTTAACTGAAGCTTTCTTT. Protein product: CAWSTTGLTEAFF.

The chain recombines TRBV27 with TRBJ1-6; a possible D gene is TRBD1 (6 bases). Germline V lookup: CDR1 MNHEY, CDR2 SMNVEV (reference sequence). The V end was cut by 3 bases, the J end by 9 bases, with 27 bases between. The CDR3 runs 19 residues. The CDR3 sequence is CASSFFDLVGSRGLSPLHF. In nucleotides, the CDR3 is TGTGCCAGCAGTTTTTTTGACTTGGTGGGCAGCAGGGGTCTTTCACCCCTCCACTTT.

The chain joins TRBV3-1 (or the pseudogene TRBV3-2) to TRBJ1-6; 10 bases are shared with TRBD1. The CDR3 consists of 18 residues. CDR1 is LGHDT and CDR2 is YNNKEL in the germline V gene (reference sequence). Trimming cost V 5 bases and J 0 bases; bases outside gene matches: 7. The CDR3 nucleotides read TGTGCCAGCAGCTTTGGGACAGGGGCGAGCTCCTATAATTCACCCCTCCACTTT. It codes for CASSFGTGASSYNSPLHF.

V gene TRBV21-1 combines with J gene TRBJ1-5; TRBD1, the table's D call, was not compared with the DNA. TRBV21-1 corresponds to a pseudogene. CDR3 length equals 15 residues. CDR3 bases: TGTGCCAGCAGCTCTCAGGGTAATAGCAATCAGCCCCAGCATTTT. This codes for CASSSQGNSNQPQHF.

In the case of this clone: The same CDR3 also results from other DNA sequences found in this sample. The chain employs TRBV5-6 and TRBJ1-1; weak D call: TRBD1 (5 bases). The CDR3 spans 13 residues. The ends were cut back, 0 bases at V and 6 bases at J, with 9 bases in the middle. Looked up from germline, CDR1 is SGHDT and CDR2 is YYEEEE. This CDR3 is CASSLAGKSEAFF. CDR3 nucleotide sequence: TGTGCCAGCAGCTTGGCAGGGAAATCTGAAGCTTTCTTT.

The table lists this clone with a few counts. CDR3 amino acids: CASSLSGAPNYGYTF. In nucleotides, the CDR3 is TGTGCCAGCAGCTTATCAGGGGCCCCGAACTATGGCTACACCTTC. The rearrangement uses TRBV13 and TRBJ1-2; TRBD1 is a possible D gene (6 bases). V lost 2 bases and J lost 2, with 12 bases in between. The CDR3 runs 15 residues. The germline V gene has CDR1 PRHDT and CDR2 FYEKMQ (reference sequence).

This clone was seen a few times. The same CDR3 can be traced to other DNA sequences in this sample. V usage is TRBV30 and J usage is TRBJ1-3; no clear D gene. CDR3 length: 12 residues. Germline V CDR1 and CDR2: GTSNPN, SVGIG (reference sequence). V lost 4 bases to trimming and J lost 1 base, with 5 bases between them. DNA for the CDR3: TGTGCCTGGACCGGGTCTGGAAACACCATATATTTT. Translation: CAWTGSGNTIYF. Full variable domain (missing parts from reference TRBV30 and TRBJ1-3): SQTIHQWPATLVQPVGSPLSLECTVEGTSNPNLYWYRQAAGRGLQLLFYSVGIGQISSEVPQNLSASRPQDRQFILSSKKLLLSDSGFYLCAWTGSGNTIYFGEGSWLTVV.

V is TRBV4-1 and J is TRBJ1-2; tentative D call: TRBD1 (6 bases). Trimming took 0 bases from V and 4 from J, leaving 15 bases between them. CDR1 is MGHRA and CDR2 is YSYEKL in the germline V gene. There are 16 residues in the CDR3. In DNA form, the CDR3 reads TGCGCCAGCAGCCAAGACCCTAGACAGGCCACCTATGGCTACACCTTC. This translates into CASSQDPRQATYGYTF.

This chain connects TRBV27 to TRBJ2-7; 9 positions match TRBD1. V dropped 5 bases and J dropped 3; count of bases not matched to a gene: 8. The CDR3 runs 15 residues. From germline, CDR1 is MNHEY and CDR2 SMNVEV (reference sequence). The CDR3 is CASSPSGTGNYEQYF. The CDR3 region has the DNA TGTGCCAGCAGTCCATCCGGGACAGGGAACTACGAGCAGTACTTC.

The chain employs TRBV6-6 and TRBJ2-5; 12 bases agree with TRBD2. V was pared by 8 bases and J by 5 bases, with 9 bases of the junction left unmatched. This CDR3 region has 15 residues. The germline CDR1 and CDR2 sequences are MNHNY and SVGAGI (reference sequence). CDR3 sequence: CASLPSGGARETQYF. The CDR3 region has the DNA TGTGCCAGCCTTCCTAGCGGGGGGGCCCGGGAGACCCAGTACTTC.

The chain couples TRBV30 to TRBJ2-7; 7 nucleotides match TRBD2. The junction had 7 bases not matched to a gene; V was cut back by 2 bases and J by 0 bases. The CDR3 length is 15 residues. Germline V gene lookup returns CDR1 GTSNPN and CDR2 SVGIG (reference sequence). CDR3 in DNA: TGTGCCTGGAGTATGACTAGCTGGCCCTCCTACGAGCAGTACTTC. This sequence encodes CAWSMTSWPSYEQYF.

This chain joins TRBV5-4 and TRBJ1-2; D may be TRBD1 (5 bases). The CDR3 runs 14 residues. V lost 3 bases and J lost 0, with 9 bases in between. CDR1 is SGHNT, CDR2 YYREEE, per germline (reference sequence). DNA of the CDR3: TGTGCCAGCAGCTCGGGGGGAGCTAACTATGGCTACACCTTC. Amino acid sequence: CASSSGGANYGYTF.

This rearrangement joins TRBV7-9 to TRBJ2-3; D perhaps matches TRBD2 (6 bases). Germline V gene lookup returns CDR1 SEHNR and CDR2 FQNEAQ (reference sequence). The ends were cut back, 1 base at V and 0 bases at J, with 8 bases in the middle. The CDR3 spans 15 residues. The CDR3 here is CASSLVSGSTDTQYF. CDR3 DNA: TGTGCCAGCAGCTTAGTCAGCGGGAGCACAGATACGCAGTATTTT.

The chain employs TRBV12-3 or TRBV12-4 and TRBJ2-7; 7 positions match TRBD1. Unmatched junction bases numbered 2, after V lost 5 bases and J lost 1 base. The CDR3 runs 13 residues. The CDR3 DNA reads as TGTGCCAGCAGTGGGGACAGTTCCTACGAGCAGTACTTC. It is translated as CASSGDSSYEQYF.

CDR3 loop: CASSPRQRYRELFF. CDR3 nucleotides: TGTGCCAGCAGCCCAAGACAGCGTTACCGGGAGCTGTTTTTT. The chain joins TRBV6-5 to TRBJ2-2, with D maybe TRBD1 (5 bases). Looked up from germline, CDR1 is MNHEY and CDR2 is SVGAGI. This CDR3 is 14 amino acids long. Trimming stripped 6 bases from V and 9 bases from J, with 17 bases between.

The V gene is TRBV15, the J gene TRBJ1-3; the D is unclear. The V and J ends lost 0 bases and 4 bases respectively, with 10 bases between them. Looked up from germline, CDR1 is LNHNV and CDR2 is YYDKDF (reference sequence). CDR3 size: 15 residues. CDR3 DNA: TGTGCCACCAGCAGAGATATTTCGAGGGGAAACACCATATATTTT. It is translated as CATSRDISRGNTIYF.